This passage covers 19 T cell receptor beta chains from one sample sequenced in a study of T-cell memory formation after mild COVID-19. One entry per CDR3 protein results from TCRdb running MiXCR on the 5' RACE reads. The table has around 530,000 distinct CDR3 sequences, less than 25% seen once. Sequenced material: PBMCs or a T cell subset sorted from them (not recorded which). Source of these receptors: an adult woman who had mild COVID-19 (a few samples of this study predate the infection). Cell type and time point are not known.

This clonotype was picked up a small number of times. The J gene is TRBJ2-7, the V gene TRBV6-5, with 7 positions matching TRBD1. V shed 6 bases and J 2 bases; nucleotides not matched to a gene: 4. The CDR3 is 13 amino acids. Germline CDR1 is MNHEY and CDR2 is SVGAGI. The CDR3 sequence: CASRDRITYEQYF. The CDR3 DNA reads as TGTGCCAGCAGGGACAGGATAACCTACGAGCAGTACTTC.

The rearrangement links TRBV7-2 to TRBJ2-1, with 8 nucleotides matching TRBD2. This CDR3 region has 13 residues. Looked up from germline, CDR1 is SGHTA and CDR2 is FQGNSA. Trimming at V came to 5 bases and at J to 7 bases, leaving 4 bases not matched to a gene. In DNA form, the CDR3 reads TGTGCCAGCAGCCGCGCGGGGGGAAATGAGCAGTTCTTC. It translates to CASSRAGGNEQFF.

This clonotype appeared many times. The chain combines TRBV24-1 with TRBJ2-2; no firm D call. Trimming shortened V by 4 bases and J by 6 bases, and 5 bases separated the two germline ends. The CDR3 has 12 residues. Germline V CDR1 and CDR2: KGHDR, SFDVKD. The CDR3 DNA is TGTGCCACCAGTGACTTCCCCGGGGAGCTGTTTTTT. The encoded protein is CATSDFPGELFF.

This chain connects TRBV7-9 to TRBJ2-1, with a tentative D call TRBD1 (5 bases). Germline assignment: CDR1 SEHNR and CDR2 FQNEAQ (reference sequence). The CDR3 is 13 amino acids. Trimming left V 4 bases short and J 9 bases short, with 13 bases between. CDR3 protein: CASSSGAVGEQFF. The CDR3 coding sequence is TGTGCCAGCAGCTCTGGGGCGGTCGGTGAGCAGTTCTTC.

The sample holds a few counts of this clonotype. The chain joins TRBV7-9 to TRBJ1-6; D possibly corresponds to TRBD1 (5 bases). V lost 3 bases and J 10 bases, leaving 13 bases between the germline ends. This CDR3 region has 14 residues. Per the germline V gene, CDR1 is SEHNR and CDR2 is FQNEAQ (reference sequence). The CDR3 is CASSFTGRASPLHF. The CDR3 coding sequence is TGTGCCAGCAGCTTTACAGGCAGGGCATCACCCCTCCACTTT.

V and J are TRBV6-6 and TRBJ2-5, with 10 positions matching TRBD2. The length of the CDR3 is 16 residues. Germline loops: CDR1 MNHNY, CDR2 SVGAGI (reference sequence). Losses at the gene ends were 6 bases for V and 5 bases for J; bases not matched to a gene: 12. The CDR3 DNA reads TGTGCCAGCAGAAAACCGGGACTAGCGCTTGGTGAGACCCAGTACTTC. This sequence encodes CASRKPGLALGETQYF.

This clonotype was picked up many times. The J gene is TRBJ2-7, the V gene TRBV20-1; the match to TRBD1 covers 9 bases. V lost 1 base and J lost 4; bases outside the gene matches: 2. The CDR3 has 13 amino acids. The V gene's germline CDR1 is DFQATT and CDR2 SNEGSKA (reference sequence). The CDR3 region has the DNA TGCAGTGCTAGAGGGGACAGGGAGTACGAGCAGTACTTC. As protein: CSARGDREYEQYF.

J is TRBJ2-5 and V is TRBV6-1; D is perhaps TRBD1 or TRBD2 (5 bases each). This CDR3 is built from 14 residues. The V gene lost 5 bases and the J gene lost 5 bases, with 15 bases spanning the gap. Looked up from germline, CDR1 is MNHNS and CDR2 is SASEGT. Here the CDR3 reads CASSLGTLRETQYF. As DNA, the CDR3 is TGTGCCAGCAGTCTCGGGACCCTACGGGAGACCCAGTACTTC.

The chain uses TRBV7-2 and TRBJ1-4; D might be TRBD1 (6 bases). The CDR3 runs to 14 residues. Trimming removed 4 bases at V and 8 bases at J, with 14 bases between. The germline V gene encodes CDR1 SGHTA and CDR2 FQGNSA. The chain's CDR3 is CASSSLRTAEKLFF. The CDR3 bases are TGTGCCAGCAGCTCCCTCCGGACAGCCGAAAAACTGTTTTTT.

This clonotype was seen a few times. The chain couples TRBV5-6 to TRBJ2-1; possible D gene TRBD1, 6 bases. Trimming left V 3 bases short and J 9 bases short, with 16 bases between. The CDR3 sequence is 14 residues long. In germline, CDR1 is SGHDT, CDR2 YYEEEE. This CDR3 reads CASSSYRESGEQFF. The CDR3 nucleotides are TGTGCCAGCAGCTCATACAGGGAATCGGGTGAGCAGTTCTTC.

V and J are TRBV6-6 and TRBJ1-2; 8 positions match TRBD1. The germline V gene has CDR1 MNHNY and CDR2 SVGAGI (reference sequence). This CDR3 has 15 amino acids. Trimming at V came to 5 bases and at J to 3 bases, leaving 8 bases not matched to a gene. The CDR3 DNA reads as TGTGCCAGCAGTAATCCAGGGGGCGCGGACTATGGCTACACCTTC. It yields the protein CASSNPGGADYGYTF.

The genes are TRBV30 and TRBJ2-5, with a tentative D call TRBD1 (7 bases). Deletions cut 6 bases from V and 4 bases from J, with 15 bases between. CDR1 is GTSNPN and CDR2 is SVGIG in the germline V gene (reference sequence). The CDR3 totals 13 residues. The CDR3: CACNRGGGETQYF. The CDR3 region has the DNA TGTGCCTGCAACAGGGGAGGAGGAGAGACCCAGTACTTC.

This clonotype was seen many times. J is TRBJ1-1 and V is TRBV11-2; D not resolved. The CDR3 consists of 13 residues. Trimming removed 1 base from V and 5 bases from J, with 8 bases in between. Germline-derived CDR1 and CDR2 are SGHAT and FQNNGV. The chain's CDR3 is CASSLGVRTEAFF. DNA for the CDR3: TGTGCCAGCAGCTTAGGGGTACGAACTGAAGCTTTCTTT.

This clonotype showed up just a few times. This chain uses TRBV6-6 with TRBJ2-1; 8 bases are shared with TRBD2. The CDR3 covers 15 residues. The germline gives CDR1 MNHNY, CDR2 SVGAGI (reference sequence). V shed 2 bases, J shed 3 bases, and the junction held 3 bases outside the gene matches. CDR3 sequence (DNA): TGTGCCAGCAGTTACCGGAGCGGGAGCTACAATGAGCAGTTCTTC. This translates into CASSYRSGSYNEQFF.

The gene calls are TRBV12-3 or TRBV12-4 and TRBJ1-4; a weak D match, TRBD1 (5 bases). V was clipped by 3 bases and J by 11 bases, with 16 bases between them. This CDR3 is 14 amino acids long. CDR3 nucleotides: TGTGCCAGCAGTTTTTCGGGAAGGGGACGGAAACTGTTTTTT. Translation: CASSFSGRGRKLFF.

This clonotype was counted only a few times. Compared with germline, one end of the junction differs, possibly owing to a read error. This sequence joins TRBV12-3 or TRBV12-4 and TRBJ2-5, with 8 bases identical to TRBD2. This CDR3 has 12 amino acids. CDR3 in amino acids: CASSPGSGEEHF. The DNA of the CDR3 is TGTGCCAGCAGTCCGGGTAGCGGGGAGGAACACTTC.

In its sample, this clonotype was seen a few times. This chain joins TRBV6-6 and TRBJ2-4; tentatively, D is TRBD1 (5 bases). This CDR3 has 14 amino acids. V lost 2 bases, J lost 6 bases, and 11 bases lay in between. Germline CDR1 MNHNY, CDR2 SVGAGI (reference sequence). This CDR3 is CASSYLEGVNIQYF. In DNA form, the CDR3 reads TGTGCCAGCAGTTACCTAGAAGGGGTAAACATTCAGTACTTC.

This clonotype was seen more than once but under ten times. The V call is TRBV5-5, the J call TRBJ1-1; 7 bases are shared with TRBD1. Germline CDR1 and CDR2: SGHKS and YYEKEE (reference sequence). Trimming cost V 3 bases and J 9 bases; bases outside gene matches: 5. CDR3 length: 12 residues. The chain's CDR3 is CASSWGDSKAFF. In nucleotides, the CDR3 is TGTGCCAGCAGCTGGGGGGACAGTAAAGCTTTCTTT.

The sample holds a few counts of this clonotype. V usage is TRBV6-5 and J usage is TRBJ2-1; 11 bases match TRBD2. CDR3 length equals 17 residues. Trimming at V came to 0 bases and at J to 9 bases, leaving 10 bases not matched to a gene. Germline CDR1 reads MNHEY; CDR2 reads SVGAGI. The DNA for the CDR3 is TGTGCCAGCAGTTACTCGGGGATAGCGGGAGGGCCACCTGAGCAGTTCTTC. Its translation is CASSYSGIAGGPPEQFF.